Below, 9 T cell receptor beta chains from the same sample are listed, as sequenced in a study of shared clonotypes between healthy human individuals. Only in-frame clones appear in the TCRdb table, and some are missing; sequencing was by immunoSEQ multiplex PCR. The data show approximately 980,000 clones, roughly 72% seen once. Specimen: memory CD4+ T cells sorted from blood. Documented subset: CD45RA-negative fraction. These receptors were collected from a man aged 18 to 29 in good health.

This chain joins TRBV15 and TRBJ1-5; D is unresolved. The CDR3 runs 16 residues. Trimming stripped 0 bases from V and 1 base from J, with 10 bases between. Germline V CDR1 and CDR2: LNHNV, YYDKDF (reference sequence). This chain's CDR3 is CATSREVYKSNQPQHF. DNA for the CDR3: TGTGCCACCAGCAGAGAGGTTTACAAAAGCAATCAGCCCCAGCATTTT.

In nucleotides, the CDR3 is TGCGCCAGCAGAGTAAGCGGGGTCACAGATACGCAGTATTTT. The encoded protein is CASRVSGVTDTQYF. This chain uses TRBV5-1 with TRBJ2-3, with 7 nucleotides matching TRBD2. V was pared by 5 bases and J by 2 bases, with 5 bases of the junction left unmatched. CDR3 length equals 14 residues. From germline, CDR1 is SGHRS and CDR2 YFSETQ.

The chain has TRBV6-1 and TRBJ1-5; no definite D call. This CDR3 is 14 amino acids long. Germline V lookup: CDR1 MNHNS, CDR2 SASEGT. V lost 4 bases to trimming and J lost 1 base, with 8 bases between them. The CDR3 nucleotides read TGTGCCAGCAGTGTAACCTCGAGCAATCAGCCCCAGCATTTT. Protein product: CASSVTSSNQPQHF.

V usage is TRBV30 and J usage is TRBJ1-5; perhaps TRBD1 as D (5 bases). This CDR3 contains 14 residues. V was clipped by 2 bases and J by 5 bases, with 13 bases between them. Germline-derived CDR1 and CDR2 are GTSNPN and SVGIG (reference sequence). CDR3 sequence (DNA): TGTGCCTGGAGTTTATCCTCGGGGGATCAGCCCCAGCATTTT. Protein sequence: CAWSLSSGDQPQHF.

The rearrangement uses TRBV5-1 and TRBJ2-5; TRBD2 matches at 9 bases. The germline V gene has CDR1 SGHRS and CDR2 YFSETQ. The CDR3 is 16 amino acids. The V and J ends lost 3 bases and 4 bases, in that order; junction bases with no gene match: 10. The CDR3 nucleotides read TGCGCCAGCAGCTCCTCCGGGACTAGCTACGGAGAGACCCAGTACTTC. This encodes CASSSSGTSYGETQYF.

V is TRBV5-1 and J is TRBJ2-5; either TRBD1 or TRBD2 may fit D (6 bases each). The CDR3 runs 16 residues. CDR1 is SGHRS and CDR2 is YFSETQ in the germline V gene. The V end lost 0 bases, the J end lost 7 bases, and 19 bases lay between the germline ends. The chain's CDR3 is CASSLVSGAAVGTQYF. The CDR3 DNA follows: TGCGCCAGCAGCTTGGTTTCGGGGGCCGCCGTAGGGACCCAGTACTTC.

CDR3: CASSYGSGSYEQYF. The CDR3 DNA reads as TGTGCCAGCAGCTATGGTAGCGGCTCGTACGAGCAGTACTTC. The rearrangement uses TRBV7-2 and TRBJ2-7; tentatively, D is TRBD2 (6 bases). Per germline, CDR1 SGHTA and CDR2 FQGNSA. Between the trimmed V and J ends, which lost 4 bases and 4 bases, there was a span of 14 bases. The CDR3 contains 14 residues.

The chain employs TRBV18 and TRBJ1-6, with 11 bases lining up with TRBD1. V shed 4 bases and J 7 bases; nucleotides not matched to a gene: 12. Per germline, CDR1 KGHSH and CDR2 LQKENI. The CDR3 is 18 residues long. The CDR3 protein is CASSLKNAGTGGNSPLHF. The CDR3 nucleotides read TGTGCCAGCTCACTGAAAAACGCCGGGACAGGGGGGAATTCACCCCTCCACTTT.

As regards this clone: The same CDR3 also results from other DNA sequences found in this sample. The chain employs TRBV6-1 and TRBJ1-1; D is possibly TRBD1 (5 bases). In germline, CDR1 is MNHNS, CDR2 SASEGT. Trimming removed 9 bases from V and 1 base from J, with 12 bases in between. The CDR3 loop spans 13 amino acids. The CDR3 reads CASGQGTNTEAFF. CDR3 DNA: TGTGCCAGTGGTCAGGGAACGAACACTGAAGCTTTCTTT.